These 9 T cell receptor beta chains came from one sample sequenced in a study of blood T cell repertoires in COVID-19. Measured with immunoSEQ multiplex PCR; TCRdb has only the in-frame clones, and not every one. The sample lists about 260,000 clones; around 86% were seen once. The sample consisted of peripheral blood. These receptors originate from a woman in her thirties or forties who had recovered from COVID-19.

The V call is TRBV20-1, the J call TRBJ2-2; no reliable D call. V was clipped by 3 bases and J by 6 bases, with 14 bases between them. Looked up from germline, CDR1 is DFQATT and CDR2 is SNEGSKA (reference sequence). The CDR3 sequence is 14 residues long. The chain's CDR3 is CSASQRRGPGELFF. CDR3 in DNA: TGCAGTGCTAGTCAGAGAAGAGGTCCCGGGGAGCTGTTTTTT.

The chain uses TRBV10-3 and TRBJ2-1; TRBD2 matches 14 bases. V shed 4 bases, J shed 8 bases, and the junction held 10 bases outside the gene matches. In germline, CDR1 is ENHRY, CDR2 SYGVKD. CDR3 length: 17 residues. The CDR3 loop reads CAISGHSGTSGGDEQFF. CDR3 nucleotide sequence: TGTGCCATCAGTGGGCACTCCGGGACTAGCGGGGGCGATGAGCAGTTCTTC.

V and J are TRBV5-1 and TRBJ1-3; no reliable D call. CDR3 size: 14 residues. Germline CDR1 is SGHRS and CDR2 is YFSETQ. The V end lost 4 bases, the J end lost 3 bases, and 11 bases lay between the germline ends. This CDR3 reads CASSAGESGNTIYF. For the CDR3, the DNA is TGCGCCAGCAGCGCCGGGGAGAGTGGAAACACCATATATTTT.

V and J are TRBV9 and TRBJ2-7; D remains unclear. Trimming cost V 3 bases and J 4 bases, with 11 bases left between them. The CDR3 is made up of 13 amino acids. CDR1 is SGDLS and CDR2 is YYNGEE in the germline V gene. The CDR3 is CASSGGSWYEQYF. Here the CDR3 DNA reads TGTGCCAGCAGCGGCGGCAGCTGGTACGAGCAGTACTTC.

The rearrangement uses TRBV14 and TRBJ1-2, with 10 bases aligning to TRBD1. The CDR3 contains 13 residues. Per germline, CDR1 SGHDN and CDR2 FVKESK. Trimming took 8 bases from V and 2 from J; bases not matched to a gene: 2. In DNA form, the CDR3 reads TGTGCCAGCGACAGGGGGCAGAACTATGGCTACACCTTC. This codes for CASDRGQNYGYTF.

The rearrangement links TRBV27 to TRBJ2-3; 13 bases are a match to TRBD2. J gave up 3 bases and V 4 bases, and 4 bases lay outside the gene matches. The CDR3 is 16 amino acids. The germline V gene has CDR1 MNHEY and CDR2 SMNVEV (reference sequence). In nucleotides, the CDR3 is TGTGCCAGCAGTTCGACTAGCGGGGGGTTTACAGATACGCAGTATTTT. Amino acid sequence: CASSSTSGGFTDTQYF.

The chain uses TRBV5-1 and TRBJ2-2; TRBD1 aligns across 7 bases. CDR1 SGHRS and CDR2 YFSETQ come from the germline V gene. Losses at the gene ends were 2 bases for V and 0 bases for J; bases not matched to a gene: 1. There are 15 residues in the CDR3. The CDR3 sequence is CASSFGTANTGELFF. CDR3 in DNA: TGCGCCAGCAGCTTTGGGACAGCGAACACCGGGGAGCTGTTTTTT.

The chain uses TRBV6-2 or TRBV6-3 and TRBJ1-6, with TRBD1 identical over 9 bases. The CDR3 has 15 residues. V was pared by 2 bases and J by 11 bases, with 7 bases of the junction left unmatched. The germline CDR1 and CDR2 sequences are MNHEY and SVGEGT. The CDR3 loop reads CASSYQDRGRAPLHF. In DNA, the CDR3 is TGTGCCAGCAGTTACCAGGACAGGGGAAGGGCACCCCTCCACTTT.

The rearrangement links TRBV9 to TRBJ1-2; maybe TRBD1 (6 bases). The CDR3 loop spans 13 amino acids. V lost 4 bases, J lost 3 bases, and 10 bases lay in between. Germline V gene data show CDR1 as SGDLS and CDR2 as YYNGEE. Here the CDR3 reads CASSLGQHYGYTF. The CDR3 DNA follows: TGTGCCAGCAGCCTTGGACAGCACTATGGCTACACCTTC.